This T cell receptor beta chain derives from a study of blood T cell repertoires in COVID-19. Study at large: The analysed material was cDNA or gDNA that came from T cells, B-cell-depleted T cells, or PBMCs.

The CDR3 sequence is 12 residues long. Trimming left V 6 bases short and J 4 bases short, with 7 bases between. In the authors' methods: Researchers report that nucleated cell counts were estimated from reference gene primer amplification. Sequenced by immunoSEQ multiplex PCR; TCRdb stores in-frame clones only, minus some. The DNA was the basis for D and trimming; V, J and clone size are from that table. Of 55,000 to 70,000 clones listed, more than 60% are singletons. The receptor was isolated from a human donor in a cohort sampled during active COVID-19. The V and J genes are TRBV12-3 or TRBV12-4 and TRBJ1-3; D unclear. Sequencing was carried out using peripheral blood. CDR3 sequence reads: CASRLQGNTIYF. As DNA, the CDR3 is TGTGCCAGCAGATTACAGGGAAACACCATATATTTT.